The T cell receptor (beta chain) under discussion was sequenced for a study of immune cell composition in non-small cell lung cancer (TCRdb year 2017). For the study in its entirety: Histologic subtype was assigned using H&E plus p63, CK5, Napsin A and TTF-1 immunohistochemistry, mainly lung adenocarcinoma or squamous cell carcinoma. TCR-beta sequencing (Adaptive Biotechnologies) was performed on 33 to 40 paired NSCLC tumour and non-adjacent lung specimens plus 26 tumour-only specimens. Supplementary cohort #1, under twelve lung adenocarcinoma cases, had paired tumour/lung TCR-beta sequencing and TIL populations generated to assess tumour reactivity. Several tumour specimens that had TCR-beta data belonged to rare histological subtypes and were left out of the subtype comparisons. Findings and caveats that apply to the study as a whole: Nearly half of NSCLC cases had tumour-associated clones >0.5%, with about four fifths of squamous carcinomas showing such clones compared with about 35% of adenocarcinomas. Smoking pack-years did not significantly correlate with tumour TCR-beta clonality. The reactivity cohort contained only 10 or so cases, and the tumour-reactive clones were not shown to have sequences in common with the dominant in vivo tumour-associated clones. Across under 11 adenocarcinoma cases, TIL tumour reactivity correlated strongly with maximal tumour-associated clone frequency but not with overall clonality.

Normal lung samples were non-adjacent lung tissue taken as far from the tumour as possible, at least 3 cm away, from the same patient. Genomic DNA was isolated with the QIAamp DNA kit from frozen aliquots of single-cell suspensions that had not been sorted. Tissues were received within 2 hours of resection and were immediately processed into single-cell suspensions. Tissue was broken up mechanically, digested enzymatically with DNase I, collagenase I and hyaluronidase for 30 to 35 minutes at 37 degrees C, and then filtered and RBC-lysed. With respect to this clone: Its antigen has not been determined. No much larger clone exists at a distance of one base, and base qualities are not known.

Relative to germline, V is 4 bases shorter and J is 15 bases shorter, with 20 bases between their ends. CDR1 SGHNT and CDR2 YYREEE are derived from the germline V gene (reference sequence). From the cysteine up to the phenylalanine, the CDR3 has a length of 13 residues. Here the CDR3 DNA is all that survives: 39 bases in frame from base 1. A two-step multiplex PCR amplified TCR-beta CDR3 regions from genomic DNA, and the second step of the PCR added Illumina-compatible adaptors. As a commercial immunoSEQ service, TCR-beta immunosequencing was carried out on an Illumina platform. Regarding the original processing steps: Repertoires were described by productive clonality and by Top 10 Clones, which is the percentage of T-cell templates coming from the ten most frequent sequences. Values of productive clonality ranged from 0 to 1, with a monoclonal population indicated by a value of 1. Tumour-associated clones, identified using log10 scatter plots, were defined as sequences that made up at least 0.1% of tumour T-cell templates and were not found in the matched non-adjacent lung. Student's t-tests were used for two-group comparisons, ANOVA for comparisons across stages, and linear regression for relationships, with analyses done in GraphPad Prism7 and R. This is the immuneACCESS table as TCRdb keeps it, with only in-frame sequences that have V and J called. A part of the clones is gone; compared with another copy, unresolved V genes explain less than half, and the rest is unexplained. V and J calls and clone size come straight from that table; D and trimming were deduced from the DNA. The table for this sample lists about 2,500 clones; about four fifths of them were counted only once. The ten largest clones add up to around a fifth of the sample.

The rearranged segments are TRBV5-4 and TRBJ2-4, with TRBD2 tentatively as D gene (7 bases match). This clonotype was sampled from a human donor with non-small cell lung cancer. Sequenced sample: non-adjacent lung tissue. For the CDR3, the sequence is CASSAGEGDPRYF. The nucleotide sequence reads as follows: TGTGCCAGCAGCGCCGGGGAGGGGGACCCCCGGTACTTC. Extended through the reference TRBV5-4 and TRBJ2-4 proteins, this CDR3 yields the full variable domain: ETGVTQSPTHLIKTRGQQVTLRCSSQSGHNTVSWYQQALGQGPQFIFQYYREEENGRGNFPPRFSGLQFPNYSSELNVNALELDDSALYLCASSAGEGDPRYFGAGTRLSVL.